These T cell receptor beta chains were read from a single sample in a study of blood T cell repertoires in COVID-19. Sequencing was performed with immunoSEQ multiplex PCR; in TCRdb, only in-frame clones are kept and a portion is missing. The table records approximately 250,000 clones, approximately 80% of them present only once. The sample consisted of peripheral blood. These receptors were collected from a human donor in a cohort sampled during active COVID-19. Both conserved end residues are part of each CDR3. The D gene is left open where the match is weak. Only some rows state a clone size, as once, few, many or a class for expanded clones.

TRBJ2-2	.	TRBV19	.	TGTGCCAGCCGCCCCCTGGCGGGCTCGAACACCGGGGAGCTGTTTTTT	CASRPLAGSNTGELFF
TRBJ2-7	TRBD2	TRBV6-6	.	TGTGCCAGCAGCCAAAAGGGGACTAACTACGAGCAGTACTTC	CASSQKGTNYEQYF
TRBJ2-7	TRBD2	TRBV7-9	.	TGTGCCAGCAGCTCCCCCAGCGGGAGTTCCCACGAGCAGTACTTC	CASSSPSGSSHEQYF
TRBJ2-7	.	TRBV7-8	few	TGTGCCAGCAGCTTTCCTGCGTCGAGCTCCTACGAGCAGTACTTC	CASSFPASSSYEQYF
TRBJ2-7	.	TRBV5-1	.	TGCGCCAGCAGCTTGGTTGGTTCAACCCTATCCTACGAGCAGTACTTC	CASSLVGSTLSYEQYF
TRBJ1-5	TRBD1	TRBV3-1/TRBV3-2	.	TGTGCCAGCAGCCCTCTAACAGGGGGCAATCAGCCCCAGCATTTT	CASSPLTGGNQPQHF
TRBJ1-2	.	TRBV7-2	once	TGTGCCAGCAGCCCTCGACAGGACTATGGCTACACCTTC	CASSPRQDYGYTF
TRBJ2-4	TRBD2	TRBV6-5	.	TGTGCCAGCAGTCCGAGTCTAGCGGGCAAAAACATTCAGTACTTC	CASSPSLAGKNIQYF
TRBJ2-7	TRBD1	TRBV7-9	.	TGTGCCAGCAGCTTGCAAGGACAGGGACCCTACGAGCAGTACTTC	CASSLQGQGPYEQYF
TRBJ2-3	.	TRBV9	.	TGTGCCAGCAGCAGACTCGACCTGGACACAGATACGCAGTATTTT	CASSRLDLDTDTQYF
TRBJ2-2	.	TRBV11-3	.	TGTGCCAGCAGCGTTCTAAACACCGGGGAGCTGTTTTTT	CASSVLNTGELFF
TRBJ2-3	TRBD2	TRBV7-2	.	TGTGCCAGCAGCTTAGTGGGGGGGGTTGCCACAGATACGCAGTATTTT	CASSLVGGVATDTQYF
TRBJ1-1	.	TRBV6-5	.	TGTGCCAGCAGCCTCCGGGGCACTGAAGCTTTCTTT	CASSLRGTEAFF
TRBJ1-2	.	TRBV10-3	.	TGTGCCATCAGTGAGTCTCTTCAGGGCCTCAACTATGGCTACACCTTC	CAISESLQGLNYGYTF
TRBJ1-2	.	TRBV4-1	.	TGCGCCAGCAGCCAAGAGGCGGCCACCGACTATGGCTACACCTTC	CASSQEAATDYGYTF
TRBJ1-2	TRBD1	TRBV19	.	TGTGCCAGTAGTCCCCGGGACAGGAACTATGGCTACACCTTC	CASSPRDRNYGYTF
TRBJ1-6	TRBD1	TRBV5-1	.	TGCGCCAGCAGCTTGCGCCTCGGACAGGGTAATTCACCCCTCCACTTT	CASSLRLGQGNSPLHF
TRBJ2-2	.	TRBV6-2/TRBV6-3	.	TGTGCCAGCAGTTCCTTCAACACCGGGGAGCTGTTTTTT	CASSSFNTGELFF
TRBJ2-7	TRBD1	TRBV6-2/TRBV6-3	.	TGTGCCAGCAGTTACGAGGGGACAGGGGGCTACGAGCAGTACTTC	CASSYEGTGGYEQYF
TRBJ2-1	TRBD2	TRBV6-6	.	TGTGCCAGCAGAAGTAGCGGGGGGTTACTTGAGCAGTTCTTC	CASRSSGGLLEQFF
TRBJ1-5	.	TRBV19	.	TGTGCCAGTACGGACACCTATTATAGCAATCAGCCCCAGCATTTT	CASTDTYYSNQPQHF
TRBJ2-5	TRBD2	TRBV28	.	TGTGCCAGCAGTTTGGGACTAGCGGTGGAGACCCAGTACTTC	CASSLGLAVETQYF
TRBJ1-2	TRBD1	TRBV6-5	.	TGTGCCTTGGGACAGCCTACTAACTATGGCTACACCTTC	CALGQPTNYGYTF
TRBJ1-6	.	TRBV27	few	TGTGCCAGCAGTCGCCCACAGGGAAATAATTCACCCCTCCACTTT	CASSRPQGNNSPLHF
TRBJ2-1	.	TRBV7-9	.	TGTGCCAGCAGCCCGCCGGGAGCGTTGGATGAGCAGTTCTTC	CASSPPGALDEQFF
TRBJ1-5	TRBD1	TRBV24-1	.	TGTGCCACCAGTGATGCCGGGACAGCTAGCAATCAGCCCCAGCATTTT	CATSDAGTASNQPQHF
TRBJ1-3	.	TRBV5-5	.	TGTGCCAGCAGCGCCCGGACGGCGGGGGACACCATATATTTT	CASSARTAGDTIYF
TRBJ2-1	TRBD2	TRBV7-9	.	TGTGCCAGCAGCTTAGGGACTAGTTTCGCCAATGAGCAGTTCTTC	CASSLGTSFANEQFF
TRBJ2-7	.	TRBV12-5	.	TGTGCTAGTGCCACAGGGAACTACGAGCAGTACTTC	CASATGNYEQYF
TRBJ1-3	.	TRBV7-9	.	TGTGCCAGCAGCTTACCGAGCTCTGGAAACACCATATATTTT	CASSLPSSGNTIYF
TRBJ2-6	.	TRBV24-1	once	TGTGCCACCAGTCCAGGCCTCATCTCTGGGGCCAACGTCCTGACTTTC	CATSPGLISGANVLTF
TRBJ1-2	.	TRBV7-9	.	TGTGCCAGCAGCTTGCTTCCGGACTATGGCTACACCTTC	CASSLLPDYGYTF
TRBJ1-5	.	TRBV6-5	.	TGTGCCAGCAGGACAGGCAACAATCAGCCCCAGCATTTT	CASRTGNNQPQHF
TRBJ2-7	TRBD1	TRBV27	.	TGTGCCAGCAGCCCTCTCGTGACAGGGGTCTCCTACGAGCAGTACTTC	CASSPLVTGVSYEQYF
TRBJ2-7	TRBD1	TRBV4-2	.	TGTGCCAGCAGCCAAGAACAGGGGATTTACGGCGAGCAGTACTTC	CASSQEQGIYGEQYF
TRBJ1-6	.	TRBV18	.	TGTGCCAGCTCACCAGGCGCGGCAAATAATTCACCCCTCCACTTT	CASSPGAANNSPLHF
TRBJ2-4	TRBD1	TRBV28	.	TGTGCCAGCAGTACCACAGGGGGGGCCAAAAACATTCAGTACTTC	CASSTTGGAKNIQYF
TRBJ1-1	.	TRBV19	.	TGTGCCAGTAGTATCAGGGCGAACACTGAAGCTTTCTTT	CASSIRANTEAFF
TRBJ2-7	TRBD1	TRBV19	.	TGTGCCAGTAGTATTGGGACAGGGACGGGAGAGCAGTACTTC	CASSIGTGTGEQYF
TRBJ2-1	.	TRBV7-8	.	TGTGCCAGCAGCCCTTCCTACAATGAGCAGTTCTTC	CASSPSYNEQFF
TRBJ1-5	.	TRBV5-8	few	TGTGCCAGCAGCCCCTACGGAGCCCAGCATTTT	CASSPYGAQHF
TRBJ1-5	.	TRBV5-5	.	TGTGCCAGCAGCCGAATGGTGGCAAATCAGCCCCAGCATTTT	CASSRMVANQPQHF
TRBJ2-1	.	TRBV5-1	.	TGCGCCAGCAGCTACTACCCCAGACAGACTAGCTCCTACAATGAGCAGTTCTTC	CASSYYPRQTSSYNEQFF
TRBJ2-7	TRBD2	TRBV2	.	TGTGCCAGCAGCGTCGGGACTAGCGGCCACTACGAGCAGTACTTC	CASSVGTSGHYEQYF
TRBJ2-5	.	TRBV24-1	.	TGTGCCACCAGCGTAGGGGGAAACCAAGAGACCCAGTACTTC	CATSVGGNQETQYF
TRBJ1-1	.	TRBV7-2	.	TGTGCCAGCAGCACCCGGAGTGGAGACACTGAAGCTTTCTTT	CASSTRSGDTEAFF
TRBJ2-3	.	TRBV5-1	.	TGCGCCAGCAGCCGGGGATTGGGCACAGATACGCAGTATTTT	CASSRGLGTDTQYF
TRBJ2-6	TRBD2	TRBV2	.	TGTGCCAGCACCGCGGGGGGGCTATCTGGGGCCAACGTCCTGACTTTC	CASTAGGLSGANVLTF
TRBJ2-3	TRBD1	TRBV28	.	TGTGCCAGCAGTCTATACAGGGGTGGCACAGATACGCAGTATTTT	CASSLYRGGTDTQYF
TRBJ2-7	TRBD1	TRBV28	.	TGTGCCAGCAGTTTTTACAGGGGTTTCTACGAGCAGTACTTC	CASSFYRGFYEQYF
TRBJ1-1	.	TRBV24-1	.	TGTGCCACCAGTGAGTTAAGGGGGGGGTCCCTTCCTAGCTCTGAAGCTTTCTTT	CATSELRGGSLPSSEAFF